The rows below give T cell receptor beta chains drawn from one sample of a study of Graves' ophthalmopathy and Graves' hyperthyroidism. TCRdb reanalysed the multiplex PCR reads using MiXCR and keeps one entry per CDR3 protein. The sample comprises about 230,000 distinct CDR3 sequences, around 45% of which are singletons, and roughly 45% rests with the top ten. Material for sequencing was peripheral blood. These receptors were collected from an adult man with Graves' ophthalmopathy. Each CDR3 is given with its conserved first and last residue. D genes are given only for firm matches. A clone size is listed for some rows: how often the clone was seen (once, few, many), or a class if it is expanded.

V: TRBV29-1
D: TRBD1
J: TRBJ2-5
size: .
CDR3: CSAQGDRGQETQYF
DNA: TGCAGCGCCCAGGGGGACAGGGGGCAAGAGACCCAGTACTTC

V: TRBV7-2
D: .
J: TRBJ2-7
size: .
CDR3: CASSTDVAYEQYF
DNA: TGTGCCAGCAGTACGGACGTAGCCTACGAGCAGTACTTC

V: TRBV29-1
D: .
J: TRBJ2-7
size: .
CDR3: CSVEDGQFPAYEQYF
DNA: TGCAGCGTTGAAGATGGACAGTTCCCGGCCTACGAGCAGTACTTC

V: TRBV12-3/TRBV12-4
D: .
J: TRBJ2-7
size: .
CDR3: CASRPFWGRENEQYF
DNA: TGTGCCAGCAGGCCCTTTTGGGGCAGGGAAAACGAGCAGTACTTC

V: TRBV7-2
D: .
J: TRBJ1-6
size: few
CDR3: CASSLALYLGDGPNSPLHF
DNA: TGTGCCAGCAGCTTAGCGCTATATTTGGGAGATGGGCCCAATTCACCCCTCCACTTT

V: TRBV4-1
D: .
J: TRBJ2-7
size: few
CDR3: CASSPTAGPYEQYF
DNA: TGCGCCAGCAGCCCTACGGCAGGGCCCTACGAGCAGTACTTC

V: TRBV24-1
D: TRBD1
J: TRBJ2-7
size: few
CDR3: CATSDGTGASYEQYF
DNA: TGTGCCACCAGTGATGGAACAGGGGCCTCCTACGAGCAGTACTTC

V: TRBV20-1
D: TRBD1
J: TRBJ2-2
size: .
CDR3: CSARPTGTGRTGELFF
DNA: TGCAGTGCTAGGCCGACCGGGACAGGAAGGACCGGGGAGCTGTTTTTT

V: TRBV5-1
D: .
J: TRBJ2-7
size: .
CDR3: CASSPGDRDSYEQYF
DNA: TGCGCCAGCAGCCCAGGGGACCGGGACTCCTACGAGCAGTACTTC

V: TRBV29-1
D: TRBD1
J: TRBJ1-1
size: .
CDR3: CSGQPGQVGEMNTEAFF
DNA: TGCAGCGGCCAACCGGGACAGGTGGGGGAAATGAACACTGAAGCTTTCTTT

V: TRBV3-1
D: .
J: TRBJ1-2
size: .
CDR3: CASSQGPANYGYTF
DNA: TGTGCCAGCAGCCAAGGCCCAGCTAACTATGGCTACACCTTC

V: TRBV20-1
D: TRBD1
J: TRBJ2-7
size: .
CDR3: CSARASTGGSEQYF
DNA: TGCAGTGCTAGAGCTTCGACAGGGGGTAGCGAGCAGTACTTC

V: TRBV12-3/TRBV12-4
D: .
J: TRBJ2-7
size: .
CDR3: CASSYLGQMGEQYF
DNA: TGTGCCAGCAGTTATCTCGGACAGATGGGGGAGCAGTACTTC

V: TRBV19
D: .
J: TRBJ2-2
size: few
CDR3: CASALHVGTGELFF
DNA: TGTGCCAGTGCACTCCACGTTGGCACCGGGGAGCTGTTTTTT

V: TRBV15
D: TRBD1
J: TRBJ1-2
size: few
CDR3: CATSQGARNTF
DNA: TGTGCCACCAGTCAGGGGGCGAGGAACACCTTC

V: TRBV24-1
D: TRBD1
J: TRBJ2-7
size: few
CDR3: CATSPGQSTYEQYF
DNA: TGTGCCACCAGTCCGGGACAGTCAACCTACGAGCAGTACTTC

V: TRBV5-1
D: TRBD2
J: TRBJ2-7
size: few
CDR3: CASSSLPGTSGAYEQYF
DNA: TGCGCCAGCAGCTCCCTACCCGGGACTAGCGGCGCCTACGAGCAGTACTTC

V: TRBV19
D: TRBD2
J: TRBJ2-2
size: .
CDR3: CASSIGLASTGELFF
DNA: TGTGCCAGTAGTATTGGACTAGCTAGCACCGGGGAGCTGTTTTTT

V: TRBV3-1
D: .
J: TRBJ2-5
size: .
CDR3: CASSQYLTVGTQYF
DNA: TGTGCCAGCAGCCAATACTTGACAGTAGGGACCCAGTACTTC

V: TRBV20-1
D: .
J: TRBJ2-5
size: .
CDR3: CSARPSGTQYF
DNA: TGCAGTGCTAGACCCAGCGGGACCCAGTACTTC

V: TRBV4-1
D: .
J: TRBJ1-5
size: .
CDR3: CASSQDYGLNQPQHF
DNA: TGCGCCAGCAGCCAAGATTATGGGCTCAATCAGCCCCAGCATTTT

V: TRBV20-1
D: .
J: TRBJ1-4
size: few
CDR3: CSARAFAGNEKLFF
DNA: TGCAGTGCTAGAGCCTTCGCAGGGAATGAAAAACTGTTTTTT

V: TRBV10-3
D: TRBD1
J: TRBJ1-2
size: .
CDR3: CAISVLDTGTGGTNYGYTF
DNA: TGTGCCATCAGTGTCCTAGACACGGGGACAGGAGGGACTAACTATGGCTACACCTTC

V: TRBV13
D: .
J: TRBJ2-6
size: few
CDR3: CASSSSLSGANVLTF
DNA: TGTGCCAGCAGCTCAAGCCTCTCTGGGGCCAACGTCCTGACTTTC

V: TRBV10-3
D: .
J: TRBJ1-2
size: .
CDR3: CASSTSPGGYGYTF
DNA: TGTGCCAGCAGCACTAGTCCCGGAGGCTATGGCTACACCTTC

V: TRBV29-1
D: TRBD1
J: TRBJ2-7
size: .
CDR3: CSVDYSDRGFGYEQYF
DNA: TGCAGCGTTGACTATTCGGACAGGGGATTTGGCTACGAGCAGTACTTC

V: TRBV19
D: .
J: TRBJ1-5
size: .
CDR3: CASIGPNSNQPQHF
DNA: TGTGCCAGTATAGGGCCGAATAGCAATCAGCCCCAGCATTTT

V: TRBV9
D: .
J: TRBJ2-7
size: few
CDR3: CASSHNRDQPYEQYF
DNA: TGTGCCAGCAGTCATAACCGGGACCAACCCTACGAGCAGTACTTC

V: TRBV12-3/TRBV12-4
D: .
J: TRBJ1-2
size: .
CDR3: CASSLSGINYGYTF
DNA: TGTGCCAGCAGTTTAAGTGGGATTAACTATGGCTACACCTTC

V: TRBV20-1
D: .
J: TRBJ1-4
size: .
CDR3: CSAKEERLFF
DNA: TGCAGTGCTAAGGAGGAAAGACTGTTTTTT

V: TRBV5-5
D: .
J: TRBJ1-4
size: once
CDR3: CAGSAARDFATNEKLFF
DNA: TGTGCCGGCAGCGCCGCGCGGGATTTTGCAACTAATGAAAAACTGTTTTTT

V: TRBV5-1
D: TRBD2
J: TRBJ2-5
size: .
CDR3: CASSWGLAGGQETQYF
DNA: TGCGCCAGCAGCTGGGGACTAGCGGGGGGACAAGAGACCCAGTACTTC

V: TRBV24-1
D: TRBD1
J: TRBJ1-6
size: .
CDR3: CASSSPGQGAIYNSPLHF
DNA: TGTGCCAGCAGTTCTCCCGGACAGGGAGCGATATATAATTCACCCCTCCACTTT

V: TRBV7-2
D: TRBD2
J: TRBJ2-2
size: .
CDR3: CATGAGGLNTGELFF
DNA: TGTGCCACCGGAGCGGGGGGCCTGAACACCGGGGAGCTGTTTTTT

V: TRBV19
D: TRBD2
J: TRBJ2-5
size: few
CDR3: CASSTIAGGPVETQYF
DNA: TGTGCCAGTAGTACAATAGCGGGGGGGCCTGTGGAGACCCAGTACTTC

V: TRBV29-1
D: .
J: TRBJ2-3
size: few
CDR3: CSVGTDTQYF
DNA: TGCAGCGTTGGTACTGATACGCAGTATTTT

V: TRBV9
D: .
J: TRBJ2-6
size: .
CDR3: CASSVEQSGANVLTF
DNA: TGTGCCAGCAGCGTAGAACAGTCCGGGGCCAACGTCCTGACTTTC

V: TRBV2
D: .
J: TRBJ1-5
size: .
CDR3: CASSEANGDQPQHF
DNA: TGTGCCAGCAGTGAAGCGAATGGGGATCAGCCCCAGCATTTT

V: TRBV7-2
D: .
J: TRBJ1-1
size: .
CDR3: CASSFWTVNTEAFF
DNA: TGTGCCAGCAGCTTCTGGACAGTGAACACTGAAGCTTTCTTT

V: TRBV5-1
D: .
J: TRBJ2-2
size: .
CDR3: CASSLVPGAGELFF
DNA: TGCGCCAGCAGCTTGGTTCCGGGTGCCGGGGAGCTGTTTTTT

V: TRBV12-3/TRBV12-4
D: .
J: TRBJ2-5
size: few
CDR3: CASSPTRKETQYF
DNA: TGTGCCAGCAGCCCCACTAGGAAAGAGACCCAGTACTTC

V: TRBV14
D: TRBD1
J: TRBJ1-2
size: few
CDR3: CASSPRTGEGNYGYTF
DNA: TGTGCCAGCAGCCCTCGGACAGGGGAGGGGAACTATGGCTACACCTTC

V: TRBV7-3
D: TRBD2
J: TRBJ2-5
size: .
CDR3: CASSPPTWSAGGTQYF
DNA: TGTGCCAGCAGCCCCCCCACCTGGTCCGCGGGGGGGACCCAGTACTTC

V: TRBV5-1
D: .
J: TRBJ2-7
size: .
CDR3: CASSLVAGEIYEQYF
DNA: TGCGCCAGCAGCTTGGTAGCAGGGGAGATCTACGAGCAGTACTTC

V: TRBV7-3
D: TRBD1
J: TRBJ1-1
size: .
CDR3: CASSLVRQGGTEAFF
DNA: TGTGCCAGCAGCTTGGTGCGCCAGGGGGGCACTGAAGCTTTCTTT

V: TRBV2
D: .
J: TRBJ1-5
size: .
CDR3: CASLTSHEHF
DNA: TGTGCCAGCTTGACTAGCCATGAGCATTTT

V: TRBV29-1
D: .
J: TRBJ2-7
size: .
CDR3: CSVEDRGRLSYEQYF
DNA: TGCAGCGTTGAAGATCGGGGCAGACTCTCCTACGAGCAGTACTTC

V: TRBV7-9
D: .
J: TRBJ1-6
size: .
CDR3: CASSLRGIGSPLHF
DNA: TGTGCCAGCAGCTTGAGGGGAATTGGTTCACCCCTCCACTTT

V: TRBV5-1
D: TRBD1
J: TRBJ2-5
size: .
CDR3: CASSWGQGSETQYF
DNA: TGCGCCAGCAGCTGGGGACAGGGCTCTGAGACCCAGTACTTC

V: TRBV13
D: .
J: TRBJ1-1
size: .
CDR3: CASSLARGTEAFF
DNA: TGTGCCAGCAGCTTAGCCAGGGGCACTGAAGCTTTCTTT